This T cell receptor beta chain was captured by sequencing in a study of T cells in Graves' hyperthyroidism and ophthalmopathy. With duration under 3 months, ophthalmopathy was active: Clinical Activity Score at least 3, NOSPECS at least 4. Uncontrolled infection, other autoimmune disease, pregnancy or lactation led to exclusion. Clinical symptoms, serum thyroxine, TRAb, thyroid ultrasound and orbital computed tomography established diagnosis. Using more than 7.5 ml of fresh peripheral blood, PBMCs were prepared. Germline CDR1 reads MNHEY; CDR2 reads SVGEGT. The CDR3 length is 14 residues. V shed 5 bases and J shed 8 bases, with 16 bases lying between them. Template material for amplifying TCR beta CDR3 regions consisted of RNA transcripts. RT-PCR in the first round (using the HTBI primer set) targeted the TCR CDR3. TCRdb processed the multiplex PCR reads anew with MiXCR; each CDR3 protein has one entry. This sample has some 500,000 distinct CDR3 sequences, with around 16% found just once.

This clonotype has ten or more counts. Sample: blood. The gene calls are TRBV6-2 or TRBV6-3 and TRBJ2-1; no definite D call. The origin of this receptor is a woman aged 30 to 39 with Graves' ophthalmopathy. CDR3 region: CASSPPSLLDEQFF. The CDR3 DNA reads TGTGCCAGCAGTCCCCCGAGCCTGTTGGATGAGCAGTTCTTC.